The 10 T cell receptor beta chains listed next were all sequenced from one sample in a study of T cells in Graves' hyperthyroidism and ophthalmopathy. TCR beta CDR3 regions were amplified from RNA. Using the HTBI primer set, a first-round RT-PCR was run on the TCR CDR3. TCRdb re-called the multiplex PCR reads through MiXCR, storing one row per CDR3 protein. The repertoire holds about 520,000 distinct CDR3 sequences, about 24% seen once, with about 11% in the top ten. The sequenced sample was blood. These receptors were obtained from a young woman with Graves' ophthalmopathy.

The chain is built from TRBV18 and TRBJ1-2; D unclear. The CDR3 has 14 residues. CDR1 and CDR2 from the germline V gene are KGHSH and LQKENI. V lost 2 bases to trimming and J lost 4 bases, with 11 bases between them. CDR3 nucleotide sequence: TGTGCCAGCTCACCAGGTGCGGACTCCTATGGCTACACCTTC. This codes for CASSPGADSYGYTF.

The rearrangement links TRBV7-6 to TRBJ2-5, with 11 nucleotides matching TRBD2. Germline CDR1 and CDR2: SGHVS and FNYEAQ. CDR3 length: 15 residues. With 3 bases clipped from V and 5 bases from J, the junction kept 5 bases outside the gene matches. The CDR3, as DNA: TGTGCCAGCAGCTTTCTAGCGGGAGGAAGTGAGACCCAGTACTTC. Translating it yields CASSFLAGGSETQYF.

This clonotype was seen repeatedly, ten times or more. V usage is TRBV6-2 or TRBV6-3 and J usage is TRBJ1-2, with a weak D call TRBD1 (5 bases). The CDR3 is 13 amino acids. CDR1 MNHEY and CDR2 SVGEGT come from the germline V gene. Trimming removed 2 bases from V and 13 bases from J, with 17 bases in between. Here the CDR3 reads CASSYRDASLRTF. The CDR3, as DNA: TGTGCCAGCAGTTACAGGGACGCAAGCCTTCGCACCTTC.

This clonotype was counted many times. The rearrangement links TRBV29-1 to TRBJ2-2, with a tentative D call TRBD2 (6 bases). This CDR3 comprises 13 residues. Germline V gives CDR1 SQVTM, CDR2 ANQGSEA. Trimming pared 7 bases from V and 1 base from J, leaving 10 bases between. CDR3 nucleotides: TGCAGCGCTGCGCGGGGGAACACCGGGGAGCTGTTTTTT. It yields the protein CSAARGNTGELFF.

At least ten counts were recorded for this clonotype. The chain uses TRBV19 and TRBJ1-2, with 12 bases that match TRBD1. The V and J ends lost 4 bases and 8 bases, in that order; junction bases with no gene match: 8. The CDR3 length is 15 residues. The germline gives CDR1 LNHDA, CDR2 SQIVND (reference sequence). The CDR3 here is CASSNRDRGLGGYTF. The DNA for the CDR3 is TGTGCCAGTAGTAACCGGGACAGGGGGCTAGGAGGCTACACCTTC.

This clonotype was detected many times. The genes are TRBV2 and TRBJ2-7; D is unclear. The CDR3 is 12 amino acids. V lost 7 bases and J 2 bases, leaving 9 bases between the germline ends. Germline assignment: CDR1 SNHLY and CDR2 FYNNEI. The DNA of the CDR3 is TGTGCCAGCATTCTATTCGCCTACGAGCAGTACTTC. Encoded protein: CASILFAYEQYF.

This clonotype was seen many times. V gene TRBV28 combines with J gene TRBJ1-1; no reliable D call. This CDR3 region has 13 residues. Trimming pared 2 bases from V and 4 bases from J, leaving 8 bases between. Looked up from germline, CDR1 is MDHEN and CDR2 is SYDVKM. The CDR3 here is CASSLVSVTEAFF. The CDR3 region has the DNA TGTGCCAGCAGTTTAGTGTCGGTCACTGAAGCTTTCTTT.

This clonotype occurred many times. The chain couples TRBV7-9 to TRBJ2-2; D is unresolved. The CDR3 length is 12 residues. Deletions cut 6 bases from V and 4 bases from J, with 6 bases between. Germline CDR1 reads SEHNR; CDR2 reads FQNEAQ (reference sequence). The CDR3 reads CASSLITGELFF. The CDR3 region has the DNA TGTGCCAGCAGTTTAATCACCGGGGAGCTGTTTTTT.

This clonotype has at least ten counts. The gene calls are TRBV28 and TRBJ1-2, with 12 nucleotides matching TRBD1. This CDR3 comprises 16 residues. Germline CDR1 is MDHEN and CDR2 is SYDVKM. Germline trimming cut 4 bases from V and 4 bases from J; bases unmatched to any gene: 7. This CDR3 reads CASSSGDRGQVYGYTF. The DNA of the CDR3 is TGTGCCAGCAGTTCCGGGGACAGGGGGCAGGTCTATGGCTACACCTTC.

This clonotype was found many times. The chain is built from TRBV11-1 and TRBJ1-2, with 7 bases that match TRBD1. Germline trimming cut 5 bases from V and 8 bases from J; bases unmatched to any gene: 17. This CDR3 contains 16 residues. Germline V lookup: CDR1 SGHAT, CDR2 FQDESV (reference sequence). Here the CDR3 DNA reads TGTGCCAGCAGCCCTCGGACAGGTTCGGCTCTTGGCGGCTACACCTTC. Residues: CASSPRTGSALGGYTF.